This note documents a single TCR beta chain sequence. The antigen is undetermined. The data derive from a study of cytomegalovirus exposure and HLA in healthy donors. Study background: The same platform was used for the roughly 130 validation repertoires as for the roughly 660 first-cohort repertoires, as reported in a later analysis.

The germline V gene has CDR1 MGHRA and CDR2 YSYEKL. The CDR3 spans 15 residues. The V end was cut by 7 bases, the J end by 5 bases, with 20 bases between. Here immunoSEQ multiplex PCR was the method, and the copy in TCRdb shows in-frame clones only, minus some. The table has about 240,000 clones, roughly 86% seen once. Study-level results: Specificity for CMV antigens was confirmed in vitro for a few of the CMV-associated chains. Reports credit the classifier with highly specific, highly sensitive diagnosis of cytomegalovirus status. Subsequent analysis found a tendency for first-cohort TCR clusters to co-occur within the roughly 130 validation repertoires.

The V and J genes are TRBV4-1 and TRBJ1-1, with TRBD1 as a possible D gene (5 bases). This clonotype originated in a woman aged 25 to 45 in good health and CMV-seropositive. Sequenced input: PBMCs. Here the CDR3 reads CASNERGLSGTEAFF. For the CDR3, the DNA is TGCGCCAGCAACGAGCGGGGACTCTCTGGGACTGAAGCTTTCTTT.